The 22 T cell receptor beta chains reported below all come from one sample, sequenced in a study of blood T cell repertoires in COVID-19. This table comes from immunoSEQ multiplex PCR, and its TCRdb copy is limited to in-frame clones, with some not included. This sample has roughly 180,000 clones; over 80% occur once, and the top ten carry more than 4.5%. Sequencing input: peripheral blood. The receptor set was obtained from a woman aged 25 to 39 with acute or convalescent COVID-19.

There are many counts of this clone. The genes are TRBV4-2 and TRBJ2-2; 9 bases fit TRBD2. Germline values: CDR1 LGHNA, CDR2 YNFKEQ. This CDR3 region has 17 residues. V was pared by 3 bases and J by 0 bases, with 5 bases of the junction left unmatched. The CDR3 protein is CASSHERGASNTGELFF. The CDR3 DNA is TGTGCCAGCAGCCACGAGCGGGGGGCATCGAACACCGGGGAGCTGTTTTTT.

The CDR3 DNA reads TGTGCCACCAGTGATTTAGGGACAGCGAACACTGAAGCTTTCTTT. Residues: CATSDLGTANTEAFF. The chain couples TRBV24-1 to TRBJ1-1; 7 bases align to TRBD1. CDR1 and CDR2 from the germline V gene are KGHDR and SFDVKD. The junction had 2 bases not matched to a gene; V was cut back by 1 base and J by 1 base. This CDR3 has 15 residues.

The chain combines TRBV10-3 with TRBJ1-2; maybe TRBD1 (5 bases). Germline values: CDR1 ENHRY, CDR2 SYGVKD. The CDR3 has 14 amino acids. Trimming shortened V by 0 bases and J by 5 bases, and 10 bases separated the two germline ends. CDR3 in amino acids: CAISESGEEYGYTF. CDR3 DNA sequence: TGTGCCATCAGTGAGTCAGGGGAGGAATATGGCTACACCTTC.

The rearrangement uses TRBV5-8 and TRBJ1-1, with D maybe TRBD1 (5 bases). In germline, CDR1 is SGHTS, CDR2 YDEGEE. The length of the CDR3 is 12 residues. V gave up 5 bases and J gave up 5 bases, with 10 bases separating them. CDR3 protein: CASSRGWTEAFF. The CDR3 coding sequence is TGTGCCAGCAGTCGGGGGTGGACTGAAGCTTTCTTT. Supplemented by reference TRBV5-8 and TRBJ1-1, the full variable domain reads EAGVTQSPTHLIKTRGQQATLRCSPISGHTSVYWYQQALGLGLQFLLWYDEGEERNRGNFPPRFSGRQFPNYSSELNVNALELEDSALYLCASSRGWTEAFFGQGTRLTVV.

The V gene is TRBV18, the J gene TRBJ1-2, with 7 bases that match TRBD1. Germline values: CDR1 KGHSH, CDR2 LQKENI. The CDR3 has 14 amino acids. V shed 4 bases, J shed 7 bases, and the junction held 9 bases outside the gene matches. CDR3 DNA sequence: TGTGCCAGCTCACTCGGGACAGATTCACGTGGCTACACCTTC. It translates to CASSLGTDSRGYTF.

This clone occurred a few times. The chain recombines TRBV28 with TRBJ1-2, with 7 bases that match TRBD1. The CDR3 spans 12 residues. With 6 bases clipped from V and 7 bases from J, the junction kept 5 bases outside the gene matches. The germline V gene encodes CDR1 MDHEN and CDR2 SYDVKM. CDR3 in amino acids: CASSSDRAGYTF. The CDR3 bases are TGTGCCAGCAGCTCCGACAGGGCTGGCTACACCTTC.

This chain links TRBV7-2 with TRBJ1-4; TRBD1 might be the D (5 bases). V lost 5 bases to trimming and J lost 4 bases, with 14 bases between them. This CDR3 region has 15 residues. Germline V gene data show CDR1 as SGHTA and CDR2 as FQGNSA. The CDR3 region is CASSARRTFNEKLFF. CDR3 nucleotides: TGTGCCAGCAGCGCTCGACGGACATTTAATGAAAAACTGTTTTTT.

The rearrangement uses TRBV30 and TRBJ1-2; 7 bases fit TRBD1. V was pared by 3 bases and J by 7 bases, with 8 bases of the junction left unmatched. CDR1 and CDR2 (germline): GTSNPN, SVGIG (reference sequence). The CDR3 has 13 amino acids. The CDR3 sequence: CAWRWLQGFGYTF. In DNA, the CDR3 is TGTGCCTGGAGGTGGTTACAGGGGTTTGGCTACACCTTC.

In this sample, this clone turned up once. The genes are TRBV9 and TRBJ2-7, with D maybe TRBD2 (6 bases). The CDR3 loop spans 15 amino acids. The ends were cut back, 3 bases at V and 0 bases at J, with 13 bases in the middle. Germline-derived CDR1 and CDR2 are SGDLS and YYNGEE. CDR3 nucleotides: TGTGCCAGCAGCGCCTGGGACGGGAGCTCCTACGAGCAGTACTTC. As protein: CASSAWDGSSYEQYF.

V gene TRBV3-1 (or the pseudogene TRBV3-2) combines with J gene TRBJ1-6; a possible D gene is TRBD1 (5 bases). Germline V gene data show CDR1 as LGHDT and CDR2 as YNNKEL (reference sequence). CDR3 length: 14 amino acids. Deletions cut 4 bases from V and 9 bases from J, with 13 bases between. CDR3 sequence reads: CASSPSRGRSPLHF. The CDR3 DNA follows: TGTGCCAGCAGCCCTTCAAGGGGTCGTTCACCCCTCCACTTT.

This clone appeared once. This chain connects TRBV2 to TRBJ1-4; tentative D call: TRBD1 (5 bases). The germline gives CDR1 SNHLY, CDR2 FYNNEI. CDR3 length equals 15 residues. Trimming removed 5 bases from V and 3 bases from J, with 13 bases in between. The CDR3 DNA reads TGTGCCAGCAGTCCCCGACAGTCCTCTAATGAAAAACTGTTTTTT. Translating gives CASSPRQSSNEKLFF.

The chain carries TRBV2 and TRBJ2-5, with TRBD2 matching over 11 bases. This CDR3 comprises 16 residues. V gave up 3 bases and J gave up 1 base; unmatched junction bases: 4. Germline-derived CDR1 and CDR2 are SNHLY and FYNNEI. CDR3: CASSEPSGGPQETQYF. CDR3 nucleotide sequence: TGTGCCAGCAGTGAGCCTAGCGGGGGGCCCCAAGAGACCCAGTACTTC.

This clone has more than one count but fewer than ten. DNA for the CDR3: TGTGCCAGCAGCTTAACCCTAGCGGGCAGGGCCTACGAGCAGTACTTC. The encoded protein is CASSLTLAGRAYEQYF. The chain combines TRBV13 with TRBJ2-7; TRBD2 agrees at 8 bases. The CDR3 is 16 amino acids. Germline V gives CDR1 PRHDT, CDR2 FYEKMQ (reference sequence). Losses at the gene ends were 2 bases for V and 2 bases for J; bases not matched to a gene: 8.

The chain combines TRBV7-9 with TRBJ1-1; maybe TRBD1 (6 bases). V gave up 5 bases and J gave up 1 base, with 20 bases separating them. The length of the CDR3 is 17 residues. Germline V gene sequence: CDR1 SEHNR, CDR2 FQNEAQ (reference sequence). The CDR3 DNA is TGTGCCAGCAGCACCTCAGGGACACCCGAAGGGAACACTGAAGCTTTCTTT. It translates to CASSTSGTPEGNTEAFF.

The genes are TRBV7-6 and TRBJ1-2; a weak D match, TRBD1 (6 bases). Germline CDR1 reads SGHVS; CDR2 reads FNYEAQ. The germline V and J ends were trimmed by 1 base and 7 bases, with 13 bases remaining between them. The CDR3 loop spans 14 amino acids. The CDR3 DNA is TGTGCCAGCAGCTTAGACAGGGCCCGGGGTGGCTACACCTTC. This gives the protein CASSLDRARGGYTF.

The sample holds one count of this clone. This chain uses TRBV28 with TRBJ1-1; D is ambiguous. This CDR3 spans 12 amino acids. CDR1 is MDHEN and CDR2 is SYDVKM in the germline V gene. The ends were cut back, 4 bases at V and 5 bases at J, with 8 bases in the middle. DNA of the CDR3: TGTGCCAGCAGTTATGGAGTTACTGAAGCTTTCTTT. This codes for CASSYGVTEAFF.

The chain couples TRBV29-1 to TRBJ1-1; 7 nucleotides line up with TRBD1. V was clipped by 4 bases and J by 4 bases; unmatched bases: 9. This CDR3 comprises 14 residues. CDR1 and CDR2 from the germline V gene are SQVTM and ANQGSEA. The CDR3 loop is CSVGTTGEVTEAFF. CDR3 bases: TGCAGCGTTGGGACCACAGGGGAAGTCACTGAAGCTTTCTTT.

The CDR3: CSVSGSREGTDTQYF. The CDR3, as DNA: TGCAGCGTGAGCGGCTCCCGGGAGGGCACAGATACGCAGTATTTT. The rearrangement joins TRBV29-1 to TRBJ2-3, with 7 bases lining up with TRBD2. The trim removed 6 bases at V and 1 base at J, leaving 10 bases unmatched. Per germline, CDR1 SQVTM and CDR2 ANQGSEA. There are 15 residues in the CDR3.

Points on this clone: The sample holds other DNA sequences that translate to the same CDR3. The gene calls are TRBV7-9 and TRBJ1-2; D call uncertain. Trimming cost V 4 bases and J 0 bases, with 9 bases left between them. In germline, CDR1 is SEHNR, CDR2 FQNEAQ (reference sequence). The CDR3 is 14 amino acids. The CDR3 DNA sequence: TGTGCCAGCAGCTCGACTGGAGCTAACTATGGCTACACCTTC. Protein sequence: CASSSTGANYGYTF.

The gene calls are TRBV5-1 and TRBJ1-5; a possible D gene is TRBD1 (6 bases). The CDR3 has 17 residues. Trimming took 4 bases from V and 2 from J, leaving 19 bases between them. The V gene's germline CDR1 is SGHRS and CDR2 YFSETQ. The CDR3 sequence is CASSPFAGGNGNQPQHF. CDR3 nucleotide sequence: TGCGCCAGCAGCCCGTTTGCTGGGGGCAACGGCAATCAGCCCCAGCATTTT.

The chain carries TRBV6-5 and TRBJ1-1, with 7 bases lining up with TRBD1. The CDR3 loop spans 14 amino acids. CDR1 and CDR2 from the germline V gene are MNHEY and SVGAGI. J was trimmed by 7 bases and V by 6 bases; bases with no gene match: 11. CDR3 in amino acids: CASRTSTGFVEAFF. The CDR3 DNA is TGTGCCAGCAGGACATCGACAGGGTTCGTTGAAGCTTTCTTT.

The sample holds one count of this clone. The gene calls are TRBV5-6 and TRBJ2-2, with D perhaps matching TRBD2 (6 bases). With 0 bases removed from V and 7 bases from J, the gap between germline ends came to 13 bases. This CDR3 has 15 amino acids. The germline CDR1 and CDR2 sequences are SGHDT and YYEEEE. Here the CDR3 DNA reads TGTGCCAGCAGCTTGGATCGGGGGAGCGGCGGGGAGCTGTTTTTT. Translated, it gives CASSLDRGSGGELFF.